This T cell receptor (beta chain) was found in a study of blood T cell repertoires in COVID-19. Across the study: Sources were T cells, B-cell-depleted T cells, or PBMCs; the material itself was cDNA or gDNA.

Assay: immunoSEQ multiplex PCR; the TCRdb copy retains only in-frame clones and omits some. In the table there are about 180,000 clones, 79% of which are singletons. From germline, CDR1 is MNHNS and CDR2 SASEGT. Trimming took 4 bases from V and 0 from J, leaving 19 bases between them. This CDR3 has 18 amino acids. Those enrolled in Seattle joined during active infection and were followed longitudinally afterward. Sample: peripheral blood. This rearrangement joins TRBV6-1 to TRBJ1-5; possible D gene TRBD1, 6 bases. This receptor was obtained from a woman aged 55-70 years with COVID-19, enrolled during active disease. CDR3 residues: CASSGAGLRGYSNQPQHF. The CDR3, as DNA: TGTGCCAGCAGTGGTGCCGGACTCAGGGGTTATAGCAATCAGCCCCAGCATTTT.